These 14 T cell receptor beta chains came from one sample sequenced in a study of blood T cell repertoires in COVID-19. The method was immunoSEQ multiplex PCR; TCRdb's version includes in-frame clones alone and lacks a portion of them. The data contain over 100,000 clones, about nine tenths of them singletons. The sample consisted of peripheral blood. These receptors were taken from a human donor in a cohort sampled during active COVID-19.

This clone has more than one count but fewer than ten. The gene calls are TRBV18 and TRBJ1-5; perhaps TRBD1 as D (5 bases). Germline assignment: CDR1 KGHSH and CDR2 LQKENI. V gave up 5 bases and J gave up 4 bases, with 12 bases separating them. The CDR3 length is 14 residues. The CDR3: CASSREQANQPQHF. For the CDR3, the DNA is TGTGCCAGCTCAAGGGAACAGGCTAATCAGCCCCAGCATTTT.

The chain joins TRBV2 to TRBJ1-4, with 8 bases fitting TRBD1. The CDR3 has 16 residues. Trimming cost V 5 bases and J 4 bases; bases outside gene matches: 9. CDR1 and CDR2 from the germline V gene are SNHLY and FYNNEI. The CDR3 coding sequence is TGTGCCAGCAGTTCATCGGGACAGGCCAGTAATGAAAAACTGTTTTTT. It specifies CASSSSGQASNEKLFF.

The V gene is TRBV6-1, the J gene TRBJ1-6; TRBD1 matches 7 bases. This CDR3 is 15 amino acids long. V lost 2 bases, J lost 7 bases, and 5 bases stayed unmatched. The germline CDR1 and CDR2 sequences are MNHNS and SASEGT. CDR3 protein: CASSEFDRANSPLHF. CDR3 bases: TGTGCCAGCAGTGAATTCGACAGGGCAAATTCACCCCTCCACTTT.

This clone was counted a single time. The chain links TRBV5-1 to TRBJ2-5; perhaps TRBD2 as D (5 bases). V gave up 0 bases and J gave up 5 bases, with 14 bases separating them. Germline CDR1 SGHRS, CDR2 YFSETQ. This CDR3 has 15 amino acids. The CDR3 protein is CASSLAGGRLETQYF. The CDR3 DNA follows: TGCGCCAGCAGCTTGGCCGGAGGCCGCCTGGAGACCCAGTACTTC.

V is TRBV5-4 and J is TRBJ2-1, with D maybe TRBD2 (6 bases). Trimming stripped 7 bases from V and 8 bases from J, with 22 bases between. CDR1 is SGHNT and CDR2 is YYREEE in the germline V gene (reference sequence). The CDR3 extends over 15 amino acids. The CDR3 reads CASSSQAGPHDEQFF. The CDR3 nucleotides read TGTGCCAGCTCTAGCCAAGCGGGCCCCCACGATGAGCAGTTCTTC.

The V call is TRBV18, the J call TRBJ1-1, with a possible D match to TRBD1 (6 bases). From germline, CDR1 is KGHSH and CDR2 LQKENI. The V end was cut by 2 bases, the J end by 0 bases, with 16 bases between. This CDR3 contains 17 residues. CDR3 in amino acids: CASSPVLQGTMNTEAFF. The CDR3 DNA sequence: TGTGCCAGCTCACCAGTCCTGCAGGGGACCATGAACACTGAAGCTTTCTTT.

The V gene is TRBV11-3, the J gene TRBJ2-1, with TRBD2 matching 14 bases. Germline loops: CDR1 SGHNT, CDR2 YENEEA. This CDR3 has 16 residues. Unmatched junction bases numbered 7, after V lost 5 bases and J lost 7 bases. This CDR3 reads CASSPGGTSGRNEQFF. CDR3 bases: TGTGCCAGCAGCCCAGGAGGGACTAGCGGGAGAAATGAGCAGTTCTTC.

The chain has TRBV5-1 and TRBJ1-2, with D perhaps TRBD1 (6 bases). Germline-derived CDR1 and CDR2 are SGHRS and YFSETQ. The CDR3 loop spans 16 amino acids. V was pared by 4 bases and J by 4 bases, with 20 bases between. The CDR3 DNA follows: TGCGCCAGCAGCCCGTCGGGGGGGCTCAGCGGCTATGGCTACACCTTC. Translation: CASSPSGGLSGYGYTF.

This clone was seen only a few times. The chain couples TRBV6-5 to TRBJ2-7; possible D gene TRBD2, 6 bases. Trimming took 6 bases from V and 0 from J, leaving 12 bases between them. Per germline, CDR1 MNHEY and CDR2 SVGAGI. This CDR3 has 14 amino acids. The CDR3 DNA reads TGTGCCAGCAGCCGTCTAGCGAACTCCTACGAGCAGTACTTC. It specifies CASSRLANSYEQYF.

The chain uses TRBV3-1 (or the pseudogene TRBV3-2) and TRBJ2-7; 10 bases agree with TRBD1. From germline, CDR1 is LGHDT and CDR2 YNNKEL (reference sequence). CDR3 length equals 15 residues. V was clipped by 2 bases and J by 5 bases; unmatched bases: 6. The CDR3 DNA sequence: TGTGCCAGCAGCCAACGGGACAGGGGAAAAGACGAGCAGTACTTC. Translation: CASSQRDRGKDEQYF.

Concerning this clone: Germline is not matched at one junction end, which may reflect a read error. The V and J genes are TRBV10-3 and TRBJ2-7, with a possible D match to TRBD1 (5 bases). The CDR3 consists of 13 residues. Germline CDR1 is ENHRY and CDR2 is SYGVKD. For the CDR3, the DNA is TGTGCCACCAGCCGAGCCCCAGGGTCCCAAGGATCCTTC. Encoded protein: CATSRAPGSQGSF.

CDR3 protein: CASSGGDRGNEKLFF. The CDR3 DNA reads TGCGCCAGCAGTGGGGGTGACAGGGGTAATGAAAAACTGTTTTTT. The chain uses TRBV10-1 and TRBJ1-4, with 8 bases identical to TRBD1. There are 15 residues in the CDR3. CDR1 is WNHNN, CDR2 SYGVQD, per germline (reference sequence). V shed 4 bases and J 4 bases; nucleotides not matched to a gene: 5.

This rearrangement joins TRBV5-8 to TRBJ1-1, with a tentative D call TRBD1 (6 bases). This CDR3 has 16 residues. The V gene lost 0 bases and the J gene lost 0 bases, with 12 bases spanning the gap. Germline CDR1 is SGHTS and CDR2 is YDEGEE. In DNA form, the CDR3 reads TGTGCCAGCAGCTTGGGCCTTGACAGGTTGAACACTGAAGCTTTCTTT. Translated: CASSLGLDRLNTEAFF.

The genes are TRBV9 and TRBJ1-1, with D perhaps matching TRBD1 (5 bases). The CDR3 covers 15 residues. Germline V gene lookup returns CDR1 SGDLS and CDR2 YYNGEE. The ends were cut back, 5 bases at V and 5 bases at J, with 19 bases in the middle. Here the CDR3 reads CASSAFGGVGTEAFF. CDR3 coding DNA: TGTGCCAGCAGTGCCTTCGGGGGGGTAGGGACTGAAGCTTTCTTT. The full variable domain, in which reference TRBV9 and TRBJ1-1 provide the parts outside the CDR3, is DSGVTQTPKHLITATGQRVTLRCSPRSGDLSVYWYQQSLDQGLQFLIQYYNGEERAKGNILERFSAQQFPDLHSELNLSSLELGDSALYFCASSAFGGVGTEAFFGQGTRLTVV.